This passage covers 19 T cell receptor beta chains from one sample sequenced in a study of blood T cell repertoires in COVID-19 (dated by TCRdb to about 2020). Preparation of the library involved the immunoSEQ multiplex PCR assay. TCRdb holds this immuneACCESS table with in-frame rearrangements only. Some clones are missing; in checked studies, unresolved V genes explain under half, and the rest has no known cause. The sample profile shows 95,000 to 110,000 clones; about nine tenths of them were found once. Jointly, the top ten make up more than 14% of the sample. The material sequenced was peripheral blood. These TCRs come from a man aged 50-60 years with acute or convalescent COVID-19.

The rearrangement links TRBV5-8 to TRBJ2-7; weak D call: TRBD2 (6 bases). Trimming stripped 0 bases from V and 3 bases from J, with 13 bases between. Per germline, CDR1 SGHTS and CDR2 YDEGEE. The CDR3 has 15 residues. The CDR3 DNA reads as TGTGCCAGCAGCTTGGGGCCAGGGAGGAGCTACGAGCAGTACTTC. It yields the protein CASSLGPGRSYEQYF.

This chain connects TRBV14 to TRBJ2-3, with TRBD2 identical over 10 bases. CDR3 length: 15 amino acids. Germline V gives CDR1 SGHDN, CDR2 FVKESK. V was clipped by 4 bases and J by 1 base; unmatched bases: 2. The CDR3 reads CASSPTSGGTDTQYF. The CDR3 nucleotides are TGTGCCAGCAGCCCTACTAGCGGGGGCACAGATACGCAGTATTTT.

The chain links TRBV29-1 to TRBJ2-5; D possibly corresponds to TRBD1 (6 bases). CDR3 length: 15 amino acids. The germline V gene encodes CDR1 SQVTM and CDR2 ANQGSEA. Trimming shortened V by 4 bases and J by 6 bases, and 21 bases separated the two germline ends. The CDR3 bases are TGCAGCGTTGGAATAGGGGCAGGGGTATTACAGACCCAGTACTTC. This sequence encodes CSVGIGAGVLQTQYF.

The J gene is TRBJ2-2, the V gene TRBV5-8; 8 bases are a match to TRBD2. Germline CDR1 and CDR2: SGHTS and YDEGEE. This CDR3 region has 16 residues. Losses at the gene ends were 0 bases for V and 7 bases for J; bases not matched to a gene: 8. The CDR3 protein is CASSLEAGVNIGELFF. CDR3 bases: TGTGCCAGCAGCTTGGAAGCGGGAGTAAATATCGGGGAGCTGTTTTTT.

This clone was found once. This chain uses TRBV5-1 with TRBJ2-3; 14 positions match TRBD2. Germline V gives CDR1 SGHRS, CDR2 YFSETQ. The CDR3 is made up of 17 amino acids. V dropped 4 bases and J dropped 4; count of bases not matched to a gene: 8. CDR3 sequence (DNA): TGCGCCAGCAGCCCGGGACTAGCGGGAGAGGGAGCAGATACGCAGTATTTT. Protein: CASSPGLAGEGADTQYF.

This clone was counted once. The chain joins TRBV24-1 to TRBJ2-2; D is possibly TRBD2 (5 bases). The CDR3 extends over 14 amino acids. The germline V and J ends were trimmed by 1 base and 6 bases, with 8 bases remaining between them. Germline CDR1 is KGHDR and CDR2 is SFDVKD. The CDR3 here is CATSDLTRPGELFF. The CDR3 region has the DNA TGTGCCACCAGTGATTTAACTAGGCCCGGGGAGCTGTTTTTT.

The chain carries TRBV5-1 and TRBJ1-6; TRBD1 might be the D (5 bases). The V gene lost 0 bases and the J gene lost 1 base, with 5 bases spanning the gap. CDR1 and CDR2 from the germline V gene are SGHRS and YFSETQ. The CDR3 covers 15 residues. The CDR3 protein is CASSLEGSYNSPLHF. DNA of the CDR3: TGCGCCAGCAGCTTGGAGGGGTCCTATAATTCACCCCTCCACTTT.

V usage is TRBV7-9 and J usage is TRBJ2-2; the match to TRBD1 covers 8 bases. Germline V lookup: CDR1 SEHNR, CDR2 FQNEAQ (reference sequence). The V gene end was trimmed by 4 bases and the J gene end by 3 bases; junction bases not matched to a gene: 4. The CDR3 is 15 amino acids. CDR3 bases: TGTGCCAGCAGCTACCAGGGGGCCGACACCGGGGAGCTGTTTTTT. It yields the protein CASSYQGADTGELFF.

The CDR3 sequence: CASSGTPGDNEQFF. The DNA of the CDR3 is TGCGCCAGCAGTGGAACCCCGGGTGACAATGAGCAGTTCTTC. This chain links TRBV10-1 with TRBJ2-1; D unclear. V was cut by 4 bases and J by 5 bases, with 12 bases left in between. The CDR3 loop spans 14 amino acids. Germline V gene sequence: CDR1 WNHNN, CDR2 SYGVQD (reference sequence).

CDR3 DNA: TGTGCCAGCAGCCAAGCCGGACTTGGAGAAAAACTGTTTTTT. Translation gives CASSQAGLGEKLFF. The rearrangement uses TRBV3-1 (or the pseudogene TRBV3-2) and TRBJ1-4; D ambiguous. Germline lookup yields CDR1 LGHDT and CDR2 YNNKEL (reference sequence). The CDR3 runs to 14 residues. Trimming took 1 base from V and 8 from J, leaving 11 bases between them.

The chain is built from TRBV9 and TRBJ2-1, with TRBD2 matching over 8 bases. Trimming took 1 base from V and 2 from J; bases not matched to a gene: 5. Per the germline V gene, CDR1 is SGDLS and CDR2 is YYNGEE. The CDR3 loop spans 16 amino acids. As DNA, the CDR3 is TGTGCCAGCAGCGTAACCAGCGGGAGACCCTACAATGAGCAGTTCTTC. Amino acid sequence: CASSVTSGRPYNEQFF.

V usage is TRBV5-6 and J usage is TRBJ1-4; 7 nucleotides line up with TRBD1. Germline CDR1 and CDR2: SGHDT and YYEEEE. The V and J ends lost 4 bases and 8 bases, in that order; junction bases with no gene match: 8. The CDR3 length is 14 residues. As DNA, the CDR3 is TGTGCCAGCAGCGAGAGACAGGGTCTCGAAAAACTGTTTTTT. Amino acid sequence: CASSERQGLEKLFF.

This chain uses TRBV5-1 with TRBJ2-1; 11 bases fit TRBD2. V shed 4 bases, J shed 6 bases, and the junction held 6 bases outside the gene matches. This CDR3 spans 15 amino acids. CDR1 is SGHRS and CDR2 is YFSETQ in the germline V gene. This CDR3 reads CASSLTSGGLNEQFF. CDR3 sequence (DNA): TGCGCCAGCAGCCTAACTAGCGGGGGACTCAATGAGCAGTTCTTC.

The V gene is TRBV11-3, the J gene TRBJ2-5, with 8 positions matching TRBD2. The V gene's germline CDR1 is SGHNT and CDR2 YENEEA. V shed 1 base and J 5 bases; nucleotides not matched to a gene: 3. The CDR3 extends over 14 amino acids. The DNA of the CDR3 is TGTGCCAGCAGCTTAGCGGGAGGGAGGGAGACCCAGTACTTC. It specifies CASSLAGGRETQYF.

V gene TRBV28 combines with J gene TRBJ2-1; D unclear. Germline CDR1 reads MDHEN; CDR2 reads SYDVKM. CDR3 length equals 15 residues. V lost 6 bases, J lost 0 bases, and 12 bases lay in between. CDR3 sequence: CASSPTGYSYNEQFF. In DNA form, the CDR3 reads TGTGCCAGCAGCCCTACGGGTTACTCCTACAATGAGCAGTTCTTC.

This clone showed up just a few times. The chain employs TRBV2 and TRBJ2-5; 8 bases match TRBD1. Germline assignment: CDR1 SNHLY and CDR2 FYNNEI. This CDR3 has 19 amino acids. With 5 bases clipped from V and 4 bases from J, the junction kept 21 bases outside the gene matches. In nucleotides, the CDR3 is TGTGCCAGCAGTACCCGCCTAGATGGACAGGGAATTTTCTTAGAGACCCAGTACTTC. Translated: CASSTRLDGQGIFLETQYF. The whole variable domain, remainder taken from reference TRBV2 and TRBJ2-5, is EPEVTQTPSHQVTQMGQEVILRCVPISNHLYFYWYRQILGQKVEFLVSFYNNEISEKSEIFDDQFSVERPDGSNFTLKIRSTKLEDSAMYFCASSTRLDGQGIFLETQYFGPGTRLLVL.

The CDR3 DNA is TGTGCCAGCACAGGGGTGCGTGGAGAGACCCAGTACTTC. It specifies CASTGVRGETQYF. The chain is built from TRBV6-5 and TRBJ2-5; the D gene is possibly TRBD1 (6 bases). Per germline, CDR1 MNHEY and CDR2 SVGAGI. CDR3 length: 13 amino acids. Trimming cost V 7 bases and J 4 bases, with 13 bases left between them.

The chain is built from TRBV18 and TRBJ2-2, with a tentative D call TRBD2 (6 bases). Germline V gene lookup returns CDR1 KGHSH and CDR2 LQKENI. Trimming left V 6 bases short and J 4 bases short, with 18 bases between. The CDR3 is made up of 16 amino acids. The CDR3 bases are TGTGCCAGCTCGCCCTGGACGGGAGCCTCCACCGGGGAGCTGTTTTTT. Translation: CASSPWTGASTGELFF.

The CDR3 DNA sequence: TGTGCCAGCAGCTTAGTGGGCCAGGGGGGAGAGCAGTTCTTC. Translating gives CASSLVGQGGEQFF. The chain links TRBV7-9 to TRBJ2-1, with D tentatively TRBD1 (7 bases). Trimming left V 1 base short and J 10 bases short, with 14 bases between. This CDR3 has 14 residues. In germline, CDR1 is SEHNR, CDR2 FQNEAQ (reference sequence).